The entry below describes one T cell receptor beta chain. Antigen: not known. This entry belongs to a study of cytomegalovirus exposure and HLA in healthy donors. Primers included in the PCR were 60 Vbeta and 13 Jbeta primers. Original handling: An analysis performed later counted around 86 million unique TCR beta chains (around 9.9 million of them shared). The protocol was immunoSEQ multiplex PCR, while the TCRdb copy is restricted to in-frame clones and leaves out a portion. V and J calls and clone size follow that table, whereas D and trimming were derived from the DNA. The table shows 270,000 or so clones, with about nine tenths occurring only once. Findings and limits, study-wide: The authors excluded some V segments, including TRBV6-2 and TRBV6-3, as indistinguishable.

The trim removed 4 bases at V and 5 bases at J, leaving 15 bases unmatched. This CDR3 has 17 residues. The V gene's germline CDR1 is SGHVS and CDR2 FQNEAQ. The chain employs TRBV7-8 and TRBJ1-2, with 8 bases identical to TRBD1. Sample: PBMCs. The receptor was isolated from a middle-aged man in good health and CMV-seropositive. CDR3 nucleotides: TGTGCCAGCAGCTCTCGATTACCGGGACAGGACGTATATGGCTACACCTTC. Its protein is CASSSRLPGQDVYGYTF.